This T cell receptor beta chain was identified in a study of blood T cell repertoires in COVID-19. TCRdb keeps only in-frame clones here, not all; method: immunoSEQ multiplex PCR. The sample has about 180,000 clones; about 87% are singletons. Germline lookup yields CDR1 LNHDA and CDR2 SQIVND (reference sequence). The CDR3 covers 17 residues. V was trimmed by 3 bases and J by 2 bases, leaving 17 bases between them. The sequence came from a man in his forties or fifties with active or convalescent COVID-19. V gene TRBV19 combines with J gene TRBJ1-5, with D possibly TRBD1 on 5 matching bases. Sequencing used peripheral blood. The CDR3 DNA reads as TGTGCCAGTAGTATTAGGGCGGGGCCGGGGGGCAATCAGCCCCAGCATTTT. This encodes CASSIRAGPGGNQPQHF.